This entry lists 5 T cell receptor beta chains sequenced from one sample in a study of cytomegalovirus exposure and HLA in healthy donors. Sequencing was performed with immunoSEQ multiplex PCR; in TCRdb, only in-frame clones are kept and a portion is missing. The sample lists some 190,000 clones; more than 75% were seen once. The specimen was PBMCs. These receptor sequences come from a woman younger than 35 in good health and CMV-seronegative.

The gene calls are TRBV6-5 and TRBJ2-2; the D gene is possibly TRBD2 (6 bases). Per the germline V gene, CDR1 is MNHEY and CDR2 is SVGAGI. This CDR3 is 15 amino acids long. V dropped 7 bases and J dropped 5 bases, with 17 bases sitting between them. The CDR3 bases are TGTGCCAGCAATCCAACGGGAGTTAATACCGGGGAGCTGTTTTTT. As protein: CASNPTGVNTGELFF.

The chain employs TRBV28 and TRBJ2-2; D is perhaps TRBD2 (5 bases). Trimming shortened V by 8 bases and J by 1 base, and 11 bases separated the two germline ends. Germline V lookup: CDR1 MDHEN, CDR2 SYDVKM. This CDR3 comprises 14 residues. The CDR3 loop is CASRLRGNTGELFF. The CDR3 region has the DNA TGTGCCAGCCGCCTCCGGGGGAACACCGGGGAGCTGTTTTTT.

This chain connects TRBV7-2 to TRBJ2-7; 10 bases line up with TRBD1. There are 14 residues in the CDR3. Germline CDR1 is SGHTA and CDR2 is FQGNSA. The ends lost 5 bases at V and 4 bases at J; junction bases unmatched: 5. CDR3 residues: CASSPRDRGYEQYF. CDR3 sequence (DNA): TGTGCCAGCAGCCCCCGGGACAGGGGATACGAGCAGTACTTC.

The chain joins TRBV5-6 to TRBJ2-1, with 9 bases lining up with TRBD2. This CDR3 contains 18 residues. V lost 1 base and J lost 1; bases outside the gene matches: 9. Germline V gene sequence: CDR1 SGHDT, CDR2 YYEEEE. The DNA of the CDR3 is TGTGCCAGCAGCTTGTATGGCGGGGGGGCCAGGTCCTACAATGAGCAGTTCTTC. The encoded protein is CASSLYGGGARSYNEQFF.

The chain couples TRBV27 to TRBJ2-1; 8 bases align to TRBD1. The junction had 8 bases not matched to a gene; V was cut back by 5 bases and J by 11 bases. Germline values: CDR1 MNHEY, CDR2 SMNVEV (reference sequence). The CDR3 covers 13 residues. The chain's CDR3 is CASSPPGQEKQFF. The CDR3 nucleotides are TGTGCCAGCAGTCCACCGGGACAGGAGAAGCAGTTCTTC.